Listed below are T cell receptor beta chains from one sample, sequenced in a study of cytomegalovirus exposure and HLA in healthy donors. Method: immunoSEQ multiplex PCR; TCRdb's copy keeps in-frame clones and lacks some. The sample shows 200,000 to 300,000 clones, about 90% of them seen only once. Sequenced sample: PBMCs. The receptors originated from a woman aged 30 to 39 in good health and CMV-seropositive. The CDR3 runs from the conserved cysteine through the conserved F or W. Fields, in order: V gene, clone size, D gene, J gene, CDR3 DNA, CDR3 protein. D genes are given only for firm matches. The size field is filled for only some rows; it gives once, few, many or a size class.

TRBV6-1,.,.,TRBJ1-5,TGTGCCAGCAGTGAGGACAGTCAAAATCAGCCCCAGCATTTT,CASSEDSQNQPQHF
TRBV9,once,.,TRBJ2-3,TGTGCCAGCAACCGGGAGACCCCAGATACGCAGTATTTT,CASNRETPDTQYF
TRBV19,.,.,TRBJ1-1,TGTGCCAGTAGTTCTCCGACGGGTTCTGGAGGTGAAGCTTTCTTT,CASSSPTGSGGEAFF
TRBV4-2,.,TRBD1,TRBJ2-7,TGTGCCAGCAGCCCTGAGGGGGCTTCCTACGAGCAGTACTTC,CASSPEGASYEQYF
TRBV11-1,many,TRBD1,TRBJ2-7,TGTGCCAGCAGCTTGTGGATGGGACAGGGGTACAACGAGCAGTACTTC,CASSLWMGQGYNEQYF
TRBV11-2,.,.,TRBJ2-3,TGTGCCAGCAGCTTAGGTTTTACGGGAGACCTCACAGATACGCAGTATTTT,CASSLGFTGDLTDTQYF
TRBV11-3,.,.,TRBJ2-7,TGTGCCAGCAGCTTCCGGGGCTCCTACGAGCAGTACTTC,CASSFRGSYEQYF
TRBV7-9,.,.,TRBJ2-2,TGTGCCAGCAGCCCAGGGTCCGGGAACACCGGGGAGCTGTTTTTT,CASSPGSGNTGELFF
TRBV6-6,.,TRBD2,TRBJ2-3,TGTGCCAGCAGCAGGACTAGCGGGAGTAGAACAGATACGCAGTATTTT,CASSRTSGSRTDTQYF
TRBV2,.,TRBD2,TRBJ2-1,TGTGCCAGCAGTGAATGGGAGGGCATGGGGCAGTTCTTC,CASSEWEGMGQFF
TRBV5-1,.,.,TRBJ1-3,TGCGCCAGCAGCTTGGACAGTTCTGGAAACACCATATATTTT,CASSLDSSGNTIYF
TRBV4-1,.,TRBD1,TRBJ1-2,TGCGCCAGCAGCCTGTCCCCCGCGACAGGGGACGGCTATGGCTACACCTTC,CASSLSPATGDGYGYTF
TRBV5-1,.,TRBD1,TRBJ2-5,TGCGCCAGCAGCGGGGGGACAGGGCTAGAGACCCAGTACTTC,CASSGGTGLETQYF
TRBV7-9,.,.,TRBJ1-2,TGTGCCAGCAGCTTAGGAGGCGGGGCCTATGGCTACACCTTC,CASSLGGGAYGYTF
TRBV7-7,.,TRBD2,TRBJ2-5,TGTGCTAGCAGCTTAGCGGTAGCGGGAGGGCAAGAGACCCAGTACTTC,CASSLAVAGGQETQYF
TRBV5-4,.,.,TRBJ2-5,TGTGCCAGCAGCGCAAGGCGGGGACAGCAAGAGACCCAGTACTTC,CASSARRGQQETQYF
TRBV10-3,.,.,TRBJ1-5,TGTGCCATCAGTACAGATGGGGGGTTCAATCAGCCCCAGCATTTT,CAISTDGGFNQPQHF
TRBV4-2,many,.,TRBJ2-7,TGTGCCAGCAGCCAAGATCTCGGGAGCTCCTACGAGCAGTACTTC,CASSQDLGSSYEQYF
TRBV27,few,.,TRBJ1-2,TGTGCCAGCAGCGGGGGGGTTGGGGGCTACACCTTC,CASSGGVGGYTF
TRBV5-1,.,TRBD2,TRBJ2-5,TGCGCCAGCAGCTGGGGACTAGCGGGGGCCTTCCAAGAGACCCAGTACTTC,CASSWGLAGAFQETQYF
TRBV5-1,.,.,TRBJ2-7,TGCGCCAGCAGCTTGGATGGGACAACCTCGTACTACGAGCAGTACTTC,CASSLDGTTSYYEQYF
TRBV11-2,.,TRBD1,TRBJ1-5,TGTGCCAGCAGCTTAGGCTCCGTGACAGGGAATTTCGGAAATCAGCCCCAGCATTTT,CASSLGSVTGNFGNQPQHF